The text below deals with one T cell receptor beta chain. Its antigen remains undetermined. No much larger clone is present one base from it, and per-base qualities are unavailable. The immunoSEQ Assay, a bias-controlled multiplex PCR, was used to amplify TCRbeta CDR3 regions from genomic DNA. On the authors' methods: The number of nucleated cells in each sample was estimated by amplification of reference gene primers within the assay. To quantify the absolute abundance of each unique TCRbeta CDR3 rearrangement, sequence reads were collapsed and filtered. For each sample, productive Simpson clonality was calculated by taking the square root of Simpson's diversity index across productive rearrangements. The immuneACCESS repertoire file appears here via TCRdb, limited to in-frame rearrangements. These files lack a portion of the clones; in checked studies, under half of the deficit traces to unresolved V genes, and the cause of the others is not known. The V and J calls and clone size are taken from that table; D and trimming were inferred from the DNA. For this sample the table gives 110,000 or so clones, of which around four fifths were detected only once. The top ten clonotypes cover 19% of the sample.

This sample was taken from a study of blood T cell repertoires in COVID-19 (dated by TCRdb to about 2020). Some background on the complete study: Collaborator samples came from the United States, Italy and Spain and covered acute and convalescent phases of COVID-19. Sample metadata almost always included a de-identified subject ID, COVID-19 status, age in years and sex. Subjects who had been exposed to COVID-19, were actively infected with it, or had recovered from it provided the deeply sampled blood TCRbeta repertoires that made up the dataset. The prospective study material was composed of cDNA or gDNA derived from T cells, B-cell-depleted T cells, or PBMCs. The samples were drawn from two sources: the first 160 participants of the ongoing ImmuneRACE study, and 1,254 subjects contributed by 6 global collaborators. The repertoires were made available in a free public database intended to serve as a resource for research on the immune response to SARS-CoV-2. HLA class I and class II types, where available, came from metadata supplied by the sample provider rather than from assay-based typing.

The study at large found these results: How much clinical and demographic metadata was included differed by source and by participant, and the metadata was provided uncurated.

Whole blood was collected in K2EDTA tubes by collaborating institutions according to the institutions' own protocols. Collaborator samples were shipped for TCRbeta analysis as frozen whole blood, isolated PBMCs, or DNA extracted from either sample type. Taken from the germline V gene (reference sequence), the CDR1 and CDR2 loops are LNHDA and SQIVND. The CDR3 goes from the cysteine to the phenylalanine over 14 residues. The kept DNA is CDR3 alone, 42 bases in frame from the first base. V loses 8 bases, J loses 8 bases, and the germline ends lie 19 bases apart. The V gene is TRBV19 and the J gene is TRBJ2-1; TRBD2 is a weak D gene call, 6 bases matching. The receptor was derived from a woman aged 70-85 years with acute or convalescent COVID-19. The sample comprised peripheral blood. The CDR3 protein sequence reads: CASRAAGLKDEQFF. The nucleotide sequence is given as TGTGCCAGTCGCGCGGCGGGGTTAAAGGATGAGCAGTTCTTC.